The T cell receptor beta chain described here comes from a study of T cells in Graves' hyperthyroidism and ophthalmopathy. Note on this clonotype: Its antigen remains unknown.

General observations from the study: Separating ophthalmopathy from stable hyperthyroidism was achieved by a 13 V-J model.

There were TCR beta CDR3 regions amplified from RNA transcripts. TCR CDR3 regions were first amplified by RT-PCR with HTBI primers. TCRdb re-analysed the multiplex PCR reads in MiXCR, keeping a single row per CDR3 protein. The sample has about 270,000 distinct CDR3 sequences, roughly 20% seen once. Material for sequencing was blood. The sequence was obtained from a man aged 25 to 40 with Graves' ophthalmopathy.

The CDR3 spells CASSTASSGRYNEQFF. CDR3 DNA sequence: TGTGCCAGTAGTACCGCATCGAGCGGGAGGTACAATGAGCAGTTCTTC. V and J are TRBV19 and TRBJ2-1; 9 bases are shared with TRBD2. This CDR3 is 16 amino acids long. The trim removed 4 bases at V and 4 bases at J, leaving 8 bases unmatched. Germline V gene data show CDR1 as LNHDA and CDR2 as SQIVND (reference sequence).